This T cell receptor (beta chain) was captured in a study of blood T cell repertoires in COVID-19. As for the study in general: Nucleic acid was either cDNA or gDNA, and it came from T cells, B-cell-depleted T cells, or PBMCs.

The CDR3 runs 14 residues. Germline V lookup: CDR1 SEHNR, CDR2 FQNEAQ (reference sequence). Germline trimming cut 6 bases from V and 4 bases from J; bases unmatched to any gene: 7. Under the authors' procedure: Nucleated cell counts were estimated from reference gene primer amplification. Clones were read by immunoSEQ multiplex PCR, and TCRdb kept only the in-frame ones, dropping some. The V and J calls and clone size were taken over from that table, and D and trimming were inferred from the DNA. Of about 160,000 clones listed, 70% to 90% are singletons. Recruits, aged roughly 18 to 89 years, lived in 25 or so US areas. Researchers sorted participants into cohorts using their self-reported clinical history. This clone was recorded once.

Material for sequencing was PBMCs or T cells enriched from blood (not recorded which). The receptor's source is a woman aged 50 to 65 who had recovered from COVID-19. The rearrangement links TRBV7-9 to TRBJ2-7; TRBD1 aligns across 9 bases. CDR3 in DNA: TGTGCCAGCAGTTCCGGGACAGGGATATACGAGCAGTACTTC. As protein: CASSSGTGIYEQYF. Combining the CDR3 with reference TRBV7-9 and TRBJ2-7 gives the whole variable domain DTGVSQNPRHKITKRGQNVTFRCDPISEHNRLYWYRQTLGQGPEFLTYFQNEAQLEKSRLLSDRFSAERPKGSFSTLEIQRTEQGDSAMYLCASSSGTGIYEQYFGPGTRLTVT.